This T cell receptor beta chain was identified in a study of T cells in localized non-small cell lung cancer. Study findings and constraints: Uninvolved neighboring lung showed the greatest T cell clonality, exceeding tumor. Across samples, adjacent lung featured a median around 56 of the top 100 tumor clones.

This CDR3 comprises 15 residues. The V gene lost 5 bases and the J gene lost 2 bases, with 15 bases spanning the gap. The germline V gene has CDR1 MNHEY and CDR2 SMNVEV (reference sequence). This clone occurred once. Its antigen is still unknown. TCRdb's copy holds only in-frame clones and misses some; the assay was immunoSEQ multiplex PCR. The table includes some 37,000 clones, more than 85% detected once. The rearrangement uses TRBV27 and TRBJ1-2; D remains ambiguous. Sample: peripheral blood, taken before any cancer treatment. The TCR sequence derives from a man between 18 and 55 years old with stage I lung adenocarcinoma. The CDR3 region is CASSPSVGENYGYTF. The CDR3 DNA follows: TGTGCCAGCAGTCCCTCCGTGGGAGAAAACTATGGCTACACCTTC.